These 10 T cell receptor beta chains came from one sample sequenced in a study of cytomegalovirus exposure and HLA in healthy donors. The primer mix had 60 Vbeta and 13 Jbeta primers. Profiled with immunoSEQ multiplex PCR; TCRdb holds only in-frame clones, not every one. The sample has approximately 97,000 clones, 78% seen once. Sample: PBMCs. These receptor sequences come from a woman aged 40 to 50 in good health and CMV-seropositive.

V gene TRBV6-5 combines with J gene TRBJ2-7; 8 bases line up with TRBD2. V lost 6 bases, J lost 2 bases, and 3 bases stayed unmatched. The CDR3 is 13 amino acids. Germline lookup yields CDR1 MNHEY and CDR2 SVGAGI. The DNA of the CDR3 is TGTGCCAGCAGGGGACTAGTGACCTACGAGCAGTACTTC. This translates into CASRGLVTYEQYF.

The genes are TRBV28 and TRBJ2-5; D is possibly TRBD1 (6 bases). Germline CDR1 reads MDHEN; CDR2 reads SYDVKM. V was clipped by 5 bases and J by 4 bases, with 11 bases between them. The CDR3 sequence is 13 residues long. Here the CDR3 DNA reads TGTGCCAGCAGTCCGCGACAGGTAGAGACCCAGTACTTC. Its protein product is CASSPRQVETQYF.

Here the CDR3 reads CASSPDRAYEQYF. In nucleotides, the CDR3 is TGCGCCAGCAGCCCGGACAGGGCCTACGAGCAGTACTTC. The chain recombines TRBV5-1 with TRBJ2-7; 8 nucleotides match TRBD1. This CDR3 has 13 residues. Looked up from germline, CDR1 is SGHRS and CDR2 is YFSETQ. J gave up 2 bases and V 4 bases, and 2 bases lay outside the gene matches.

This clone was observed a handful of times. In DNA form, the CDR3 reads TGCGCCAGCAGCTTGGCCGGGCTAGCGGGAGCTTCCGAGCAGTACTTC. Its protein product is CASSLAGLAGASEQYF. J is TRBJ2-7 and V is TRBV5-1; 10 bases are a match to TRBD2. V lost 0 bases to trimming and J lost 6 bases; unmatched junction nucleotides: 9. CDR1 and CDR2 from the germline V gene are SGHRS and YFSETQ. This CDR3 contains 16 residues.

The J gene is TRBJ2-1, the V gene TRBV9; D possibly corresponds to TRBD2 (6 bases). The CDR3 is 17 residues long. Germline V CDR1 and CDR2: SGDLS, YYNGEE. V was pared by 1 base and J by 4 bases, with 18 bases between. CDR3 protein: CASSVQGGTLSYNEQFF. CDR3 nucleotide sequence: TGTGCCAGCAGCGTACAGGGCGGGACGCTCTCGTACAATGAGCAGTTCTTC.

This clone was seen only a few times. V and J are TRBV5-6 and TRBJ1-5, with D possibly being TRBD1 (5 bases). The V end was cut by 2 bases, the J end by 7 bases, with 10 bases between. CDR1 SGHDT and CDR2 YYEEEE come from the germline V gene. This CDR3 has 13 amino acids. The CDR3 DNA reads as TGTGCCAGCAGCTTAGGGGCCGGGCAGCCCCAGCATTTT. The encoded protein is CASSLGAGQPQHF.

This clone was picked up one time. The chain uses TRBV28 and TRBJ1-6; a possible D gene is TRBD1 (5 bases). Germline V gene sequence: CDR1 MDHEN, CDR2 SYDVKM. This CDR3 has 14 residues. V was clipped by 6 bases and J by 9 bases, with 15 bases between them. The CDR3 DNA is TGTGCCAGCAGCTCCCCAGGGCAGATTTCACCCCTCCACTTT. Encoded protein: CASSSPGQISPLHF.

The rearrangement joins TRBV5-4 to TRBJ2-1, with 8 bases matching TRBD1. CDR1 and CDR2 from the germline V gene are SGHNT and YYREEE (reference sequence). The junction had 4 bases not matched to a gene; V was cut back by 2 bases and J by 12 bases. The CDR3 extends over 12 amino acids. Written as DNA, the CDR3 is TGTGCCAGCAGCTTAGGGACAGGAGGGCAGTTCTTC. Translated: CASSLGTGGQFF.

This clone showed up just a few times. The V call is TRBV5-4, the J call TRBJ2-7; unclear D gene. There are 13 residues in the CDR3. Trimming took off 0 bases at V and 6 bases at J, with 10 bases between the two ends. Germline CDR1 and CDR2: SGHNT and YYREEE (reference sequence). The CDR3 reads CASSLGSGGEQYF. DNA for the CDR3: TGTGCCAGCAGCTTGGGGTCTGGCGGCGAGCAGTACTTC.

The J gene is TRBJ2-1, the V gene TRBV18; TRBD2 aligns across 8 bases. The trim removed 5 bases at V and 6 bases at J, leaving 9 bases unmatched. The CDR3 length is 15 residues. Germline CDR1 is KGHSH and CDR2 is LQKENI. The CDR3 sequence: CASSTTGLDSNEQFF. The CDR3 DNA reads TGTGCCAGCTCAACTACGGGACTAGACTCCAATGAGCAGTTCTTC. The full variable domain, in which reference TRBV18 and TRBJ2-1 provide the parts outside the CDR3, is NAGVMQNPRHLVRRRGQEARLRCSPMKGHSHVYWYRQLPEEGLKFMVYLQKENIIDESGMPKERFSAEFPKEGPSILRIQQVVRGDSAAYFCASSTTGLDSNEQFFGPGTRLTVL.